What follows is one TCR beta chain and its context. Its cognate antigen is unknown. This entry belongs to a study of early T cells in non-severe SARS-CoV-2 infection. Across the study: Unsorted whole-blood RNA was sequenced in bulk, leaving chains unpaired.

TCRdb independently ran MiXCR on the 5' RACE reads; one entry per CDR3 protein. Found here are tens of thousands of distinct CDR3 sequences, about 12% of them singletons; the top ten hold more than 6.5%. Study results and caveats: Private and CD4 specificities were missed by VDJdb matching, which favored anti-spike CD8 responses.

V was pared by 6 bases and J by 5 bases, with 10 bases of the junction left unmatched. The CDR3 has 15 residues. Germline V gene lookup returns CDR1 MNHEY and CDR2 SVGAGI. The receptor comes from an adult who was a healthcare worker with PCR-confirmed SARS-CoV-2 infection or an uninfected control (not recorded which). Input material: whole blood. The rearrangement joins TRBV6-5 to TRBJ1-5; 7 bases line up with TRBD1. The CDR3 DNA follows: TGTGCCAGCAGAAGAGGTGACAGGGCCTATCAGCCCCAGCATTTT. This sequence encodes CASRRGDRAYQPQHF.